What follows are 11 T cell receptor beta chains derived from one specimen sequenced in a study of long-term antiretroviral therapy in people with HIV. The assay, immunoSEQ v3.0, was run at survey level. The method was immunoSEQ multiplex PCR; TCRdb's version includes in-frame clones alone and lacks a portion of them. Of approximately 23,000 clones detected, 81% appear once; the ten largest clones hold about 7.7%. The sequencing used unsorted PBMCs, collected 1.5 years after starting antiretroviral therapy. Receptor source: a man between 25 and 39 years old with HIV.

The chain recombines TRBV19 with TRBJ1-5; 7 nucleotides match TRBD1. The germline gives CDR1 LNHDA, CDR2 SQIVND (reference sequence). J gave up 10 bases and V 1 base, and 19 bases lay outside the gene matches. There are 18 residues in the CDR3. CDR3 loop: CASSIAARGRVNTAPQHF. DNA for the CDR3: TGTGCCAGTAGTATAGCGGCAAGGGGGCGGGTGAATACAGCACCCCAGCATTTT. Together with reference TRBV19 and TRBJ1-5, the CDR3 gives the full variable domain: DGGITQSPKYLFRKEGQNVTLSCEQNLNHDAMYWYRQDPGQGLRLIYYSQIVNDFQKGDIAEGYSVSREKKESFPLTVTSAQKNPTAFYLCASSIAARGRVNTAPQHFGDGTRLSIL.

This clone turned up a few times. The chain couples TRBV19 to TRBJ1-1; TRBD1 aligns across 8 bases. The germline gives CDR1 LNHDA, CDR2 SQIVND (reference sequence). The CDR3 has 12 amino acids. V shed 4 bases, J shed 10 bases, and the junction held 5 bases outside the gene matches. The CDR3 nucleotides are TGTGCCAGTAGTACATGGGACAGGCTAGCTTTCTTT. This translates into CASSTWDRLAFF.

The chain carries TRBV28 and TRBJ2-5, with 7 bases fitting TRBD1. The CDR3 totals 13 residues. V was clipped by 5 bases and J by 2 bases; unmatched bases: 2. Germline V gene data show CDR1 as MDHEN and CDR2 as SYDVKM. The CDR3 loop reads CASSRDSQETQYF. As DNA, the CDR3 is TGTGCCAGCAGTCGGGACAGTCAAGAGACCCAGTACTTC.

The J gene is TRBJ2-5, the V gene TRBV28, with D tentatively TRBD2 (5 bases). CDR1 and CDR2 from the germline V gene are MDHEN and SYDVKM. V lost 5 bases to trimming and J lost 2 bases, with 18 bases between them. The CDR3 contains 16 residues. DNA for the CDR3: TGTGCCAGCAGTCCGATTGGCGGGCCCCGTCAAGAGACCCAGTACTTC. Its protein is CASSPIGGPRQETQYF.

The J gene is TRBJ2-5, the V gene TRBV5-6; maybe TRBD1 (5 bases). V dropped 3 bases and J dropped 4 bases, with 13 bases sitting between them. Germline V gene data show CDR1 as SGHDT and CDR2 as YYEEEE. This CDR3 region has 14 residues. DNA of the CDR3: TGTGCCAGCAGCTCTACGGACATAGTAGAGACCCAGTACTTC. Encoded protein: CASSSTDIVETQYF.

This clone was picked up one time. V usage is TRBV7-2 and J usage is TRBJ1-6; perhaps TRBD1 as D (5 bases). The V end lost 1 base, the J end lost 6 bases, and 10 bases lay between the germline ends. CDR1 and CDR2 (germline): SGHTA, FQGNSA. CDR3 length: 15 residues. CDR3 coding DNA: TGTGCCAGCAGCTTAGTCGGGGGTTCTAATTCACCCCTCCACTTT. This sequence encodes CASSLVGGSNSPLHF.

The J gene is TRBJ1-5, the V gene TRBV6-5; D perhaps matches TRBD1 (6 bases). Per germline, CDR1 MNHEY and CDR2 SVGAGI. Trimming removed 6 bases from V and 7 bases from J, with 19 bases in between. CDR3 length equals 15 residues. CDR3 coding DNA: TGTGCCAGCAGATCCACCGGGACACAGAGCCAGCCCCAGCATTTT. It codes for CASRSTGTQSQPQHF.

The rearrangement uses TRBV28 and TRBJ1-3; 9 nucleotides line up with TRBD1. Per the germline V gene, CDR1 is MDHEN and CDR2 is SYDVKM. J lost 4 bases, V lost 5 bases, and 9 bases had no gene match. The CDR3 is 16 amino acids. The CDR3 reads CASSTYRGRSGNTIYF. The CDR3 DNA reads as TGTGCCAGCAGTACCTACAGGGGGCGGTCAGGAAACACCATATATTTT.

V gene TRBV9 combines with J gene TRBJ2-3; the D is unclear. The CDR3 is 15 amino acids. CDR1 and CDR2 from the germline V gene are SGDLS and YYNGEE. V lost 2 bases and J 3 bases, leaving 13 bases between the germline ends. The CDR3 region is CASSVGPPETDTQYF. The CDR3, as DNA: TGTGCCAGCAGCGTCGGTCCCCCAGAGACAGATACGCAGTATTTT.

This clone was observed a few times. The chain couples TRBV4-1 to TRBJ2-3; the D gene is possibly TRBD2 (6 bases). Trimming removed 1 base from V and 2 bases from J, with 10 bases in between. Germline V gives CDR1 MGHRA, CDR2 YSYEKL. This CDR3 region has 15 residues. CDR3 sequence: CASSQVGGATDTQYF. The CDR3 DNA is TGCGCCAGCAGCCAAGTTGGCGGGGCCACAGATACGCAGTATTTT.

This chain connects TRBV5-8 to TRBJ2-1, with TRBD2 identical over 14 bases. Germline V gives CDR1 SGHTS, CDR2 YDEGEE. The CDR3 length is 14 residues. After removal of 6 bases from V and 9 bases from J, the junction contained 5 bases not matched to a gene. Written as DNA, the CDR3 is TGTGCCAGCACGGGGACTAGCGGGAGAGGTGAGCAGTTCTTC. Residues: CASTGTSGRGEQFF.